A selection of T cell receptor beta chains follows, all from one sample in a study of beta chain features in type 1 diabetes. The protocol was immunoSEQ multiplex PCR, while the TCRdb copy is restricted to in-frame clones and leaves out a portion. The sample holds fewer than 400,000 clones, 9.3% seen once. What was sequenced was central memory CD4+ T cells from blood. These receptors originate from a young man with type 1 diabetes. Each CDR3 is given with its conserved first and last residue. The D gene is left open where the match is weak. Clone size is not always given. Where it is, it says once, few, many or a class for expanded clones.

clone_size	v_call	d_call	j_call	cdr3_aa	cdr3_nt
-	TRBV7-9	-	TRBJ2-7	CASSSAIGKTYEQYF	TGTGCCAGCAGCTCAGCAATCGGGAAGACCTACGAGCAGTACTTC
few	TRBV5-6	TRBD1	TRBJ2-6	CASMQGALGANVLTF	TGTGCCAGCATGCAGGGGGCGCTCGGGGCCAACGTCCTGACTTTC
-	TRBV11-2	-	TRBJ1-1	CASSSLSKGTMNTEAFF	TGTGCCAGCAGCTCCCTTTCGAAAGGTACTATGAACACTGAAGCTTTCTTT
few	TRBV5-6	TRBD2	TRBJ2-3	CASSFPRGASTDTQYF	TGTGCCAGCAGCTTTCCGCGGGGGGCCAGCACAGATACGCAGTATTTT
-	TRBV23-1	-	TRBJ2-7	CASSRIGLGNEQYF	TGCGCCAGCAGTCGGATAGGACTTGGAAACGAGCAGTACTTC
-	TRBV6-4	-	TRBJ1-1	CASSPNQGWAEAFF	TGTGCCAGCAGTCCTAATCAGGGGTGGGCTGAAGCTTTCTTT
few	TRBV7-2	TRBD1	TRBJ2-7	CASSLVGQGASYEQYF	TGTGCCAGCAGCTTAGTAGGACAGGGGGCTTCCTACGAGCAGTACTTC
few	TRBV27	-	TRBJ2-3	CASSSQGGWTDTQYF	TGTGCCAGCAGTTCACAGGGGGGGTGGACAGATACGCAGTATTTT
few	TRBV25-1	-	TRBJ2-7	CASSGDDRYEQYF	TGTGCCAGCAGTGGGGACGATCGCTACGAGCAGTACTTC
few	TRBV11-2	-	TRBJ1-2	CASSLRGSYGYTF	TGTGCCAGCAGCTTACGGGGTAGCTATGGCTACACCTTC
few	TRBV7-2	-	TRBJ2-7	CASSNQKVGEQYF	TGTGCCAGCAGCAATCAAAAGGTCGGAGAGCAGTACTTC
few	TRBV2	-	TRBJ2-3	CASRGEGRGHLPF	TGTGCCAGCAGGGGAGAGGGCCGGGGGCACCTCCCTTTT
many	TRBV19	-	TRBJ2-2	CASSITTVGELFF	TGTGCCAGTAGTATTACGACAGTTGGGGAGCTGTTTTTT
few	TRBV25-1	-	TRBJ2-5	CASTIQKTQYF	TGTGCCAGCACAATTCAAAAGACCCAGTACTTC
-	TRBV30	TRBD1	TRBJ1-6	CATQGAGDSPLHF	TGTGCCACCCAGGGGGCAGGGGACTCACCCCTCCACTTT
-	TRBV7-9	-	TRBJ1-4	CASSLGGVTEKLFF	TGTGCCAGCAGCTTAGGCGGAGTGACAGAAAAACTGTTTTTT
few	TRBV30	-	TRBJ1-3	CAWGRAGNTIYF	TGTGCCTGGGGACGTGCTGGAAACACCATATATTTT
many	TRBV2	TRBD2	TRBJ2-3	CASRKTSGGTDTQYF	TGTGCCAGCAGAAAGACTAGCGGGGGGACAGATACGCAGTATTTT
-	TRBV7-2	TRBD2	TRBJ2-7	CASSGLAGSYEQYF	TGTGCCAGCAGCGGACTAGCGGGGTCCTACGAGCAGTACTTC
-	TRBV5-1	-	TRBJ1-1	CASSATVNTEAFF	TGCGCCAGCAGCGCTACGGTGAACACTGAAGCTTTCTTT
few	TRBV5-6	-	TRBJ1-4	CASSLIRGSEKLFF	TGTGCCAGCAGCTTAATAAGGGGAAGTGAAAAACTGTTTTTT
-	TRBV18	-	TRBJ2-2	CASSPGNTGELFF	TGTGCCAGCTCACCAGGAAACACCGGGGAGCTGTTTTTT
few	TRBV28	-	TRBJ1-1	CASSLGSIPRGTEAFF	TGTGCCAGCAGTTTAGGCTCCATACCCAGGGGCACTGAAGCTTTCTTT
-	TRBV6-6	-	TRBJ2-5	CASSYRETQYF	TGTGCCAGCAGTTATAGGGAGACCCAGTACTTC
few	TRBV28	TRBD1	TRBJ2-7	CASSPVRDRHEQYF	TGTGCCAGCAGTCCCGTGCGGGACAGGCACGAGCAGTACTTC
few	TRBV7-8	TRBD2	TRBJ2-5	CASSLARGGETQYF	TGTGCCAGCAGCTTAGCGCGCGGGGGAGAGACCCAGTACTTC
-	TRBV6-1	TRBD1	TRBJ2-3	CASRTGANTDTQYF	TGTGCCAGCAGAACAGGGGCTAACACAGATACGCAGTATTTT
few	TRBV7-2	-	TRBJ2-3	CASSLKQGGTDTQYF	TGTGCCAGCAGCTTAAAACAGGGTGGCACAGATACGCAGTATTTT
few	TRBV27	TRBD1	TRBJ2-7	CASSPLDRVNDEQYF	TGTGCCAGCAGTCCCCTCGACAGGGTTAACGACGAGCAGTACTTC
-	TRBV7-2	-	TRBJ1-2	CASSLSGSWGYTF	TGTGCCAGCAGCTTATCGGGCAGCTGGGGCTACACCTTC
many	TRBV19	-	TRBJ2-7	CASSPSISYEQYF	TGTGCCAGTAGTCCCTCCATCTCCTACGAGCAGTACTTC